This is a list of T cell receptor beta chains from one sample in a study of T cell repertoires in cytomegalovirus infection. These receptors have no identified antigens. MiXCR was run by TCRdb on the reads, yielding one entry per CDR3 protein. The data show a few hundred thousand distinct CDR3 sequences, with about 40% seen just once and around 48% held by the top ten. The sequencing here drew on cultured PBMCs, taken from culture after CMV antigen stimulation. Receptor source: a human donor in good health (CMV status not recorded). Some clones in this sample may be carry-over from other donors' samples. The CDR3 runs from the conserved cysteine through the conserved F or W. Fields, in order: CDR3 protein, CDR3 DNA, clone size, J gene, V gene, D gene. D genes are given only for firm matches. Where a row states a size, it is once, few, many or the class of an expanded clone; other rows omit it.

CDR3aa: CASSGGTNFAGELFF
CDR3nt: TGTGCCAGCAGCGGGGGGACTAATTTTGCCGGGGAGCTGTTTTTT
abundance: NA
j_gene: TRBJ2-2
v_gene: TRBV11-2
d_gene: TRBD2

CDR3aa: CASSSRGGDTNYGYTF
CDR3nt: TGTGCCAGCAGCTCTAGGGGCGGGGACACCAACTATGGCTACACCTTC
abundance: NA
j_gene: TRBJ1-2
v_gene: TRBV7-9
d_gene: NA

CDR3aa: CASSHRTADGYTF
CDR3nt: TGTGCCAGCAGCCACAGGACAGCTGATGGCTACACCTTC
abundance: NA
j_gene: TRBJ1-2
v_gene: TRBV14
d_gene: NA

CDR3aa: CASSPTKYQPQHF
CDR3nt: TGTGCCAGCAGTCCCACCAAATATCAGCCCCAGCATTTT
abundance: NA
j_gene: TRBJ1-5
v_gene: TRBV6-2/TRBV6-3
d_gene: NA

CDR3aa: CASSFSNTGELFF
CDR3nt: TGTGCCAGCAGTTTTTCTAACACCGGGGAGCTGTTTTTT
abundance: few
j_gene: TRBJ2-2
v_gene: TRBV12-3/TRBV12-4
d_gene: NA

CDR3aa: CASSLAGRGSSYNEQFF
CDR3nt: TGTGCCAGCAGCTTAGCTGGACGGGGCAGCTCCTACAATGAGCAGTTCTTC
abundance: NA
j_gene: TRBJ2-1
v_gene: TRBV7-8
d_gene: NA

CDR3aa: CASSLADWKISQFF
CDR3nt: TGTGCCAGCAGTTTAGCCGACTGGAAGATATCGCAGTTCTTC
abundance: NA
j_gene: TRBJ2-1
v_gene: TRBV12-3/TRBV12-4
d_gene: NA

CDR3aa: CASSQEGRGSTDTQYF
CDR3nt: TGTGCCAGCAGCCAAGAGGGCAGGGGAAGCACAGATACGCAGTATTTT
abundance: NA
j_gene: TRBJ2-3
v_gene: TRBV4-2
d_gene: NA

CDR3aa: CASSLGPSGGGTSYEQYF
CDR3nt: TGTGCCAGCAGCTTAGGCCCCTCGGGCGGGGGGACCTCGTACGAGCAGTACTTC
abundance: few
j_gene: TRBJ2-7
v_gene: TRBV7-2
d_gene: TRBD2

CDR3aa: CASKGGGPDPVHF
CDR3nt: TGTGCCAGCAAAGGGGGAGGGCCTGATCCAGTCCATTTT
abundance: few
j_gene: TRBJ1-5
v_gene: TRBV12-3/TRBV12-4
d_gene: NA

CDR3aa: CASSLPGAVGYTF
CDR3nt: TGTGCCAGCAGCTTACCAGGTGCTGTTGGCTACACCTTC
abundance: NA
j_gene: TRBJ1-2
v_gene: TRBV7-2
d_gene: NA

CDR3aa: CSARGSQGANTGELFF
CDR3nt: TGCAGTGCTAGAGGGTCGCAGGGCGCTAACACCGGGGAGCTGTTTTTT
abundance: few
j_gene: TRBJ2-2
v_gene: TRBV20-1
d_gene: NA

CDR3aa: CASSQAPSGSDTGELFF
CDR3nt: TGCGCCAGCAGCCAAGCCCCTAGCGGGAGTGACACCGGGGAGCTGTTTTTT
abundance: NA
j_gene: TRBJ2-2
v_gene: TRBV4-3
d_gene: TRBD2

CDR3aa: CASRAEGARGNQPQHF
CDR3nt: TGTGCCAGCAGAGCGGAGGGGGCGCGGGGCAATCAGCCCCAGCATTTT
abundance: NA
j_gene: TRBJ1-5
v_gene: TRBV2
d_gene: TRBD1

CDR3aa: CASSLHLAADEQFF
CDR3nt: TGTGCCAGCAGCTTACATTTGGCTGCCGATGAGCAGTTCTTC
abundance: NA
j_gene: TRBJ2-1
v_gene: TRBV7-9
d_gene: NA

CDR3aa: CASSLGKGGGVYEQYF
CDR3nt: TGTGCCAGCAGCTTAGGGAAGGGCGGGGGGGTCTACGAGCAGTACTTC
abundance: NA
j_gene: TRBJ2-7
v_gene: TRBV11-2
d_gene: TRBD2